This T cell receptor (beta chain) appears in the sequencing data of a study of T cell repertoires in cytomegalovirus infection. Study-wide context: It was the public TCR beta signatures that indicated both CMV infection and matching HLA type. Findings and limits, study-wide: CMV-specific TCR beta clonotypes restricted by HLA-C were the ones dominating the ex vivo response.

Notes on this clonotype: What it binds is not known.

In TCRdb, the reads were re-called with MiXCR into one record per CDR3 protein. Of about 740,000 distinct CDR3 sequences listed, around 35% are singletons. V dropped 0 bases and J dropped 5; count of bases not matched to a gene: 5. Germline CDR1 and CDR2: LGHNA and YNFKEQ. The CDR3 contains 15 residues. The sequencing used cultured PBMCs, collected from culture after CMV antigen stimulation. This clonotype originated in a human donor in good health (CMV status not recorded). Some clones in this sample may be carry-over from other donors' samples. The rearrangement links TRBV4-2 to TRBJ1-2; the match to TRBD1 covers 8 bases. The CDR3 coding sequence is TGTGCCAGCAGCCAAGACTACAGGGGGAAGTATGGCTACACCTTC. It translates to CASSQDYRGKYGYTF.